Shown below are 26 T cell receptor beta chains from a single sample sequenced in a study of Graves' ophthalmopathy and Graves' hyperthyroidism. Amplifying from RNA transcripts, the study obtained TCR beta CDR3 regions. HTBI primers served in a first-round RT-PCR, which a second-round multiplex PCR followed. TCRdb recomputed calls from the multiplex PCR reads with MiXCR, one row per CDR3 protein. In the table there are over 150,000 distinct CDR3 sequences, less than 45% of which are singletons. Material: peripheral blood. The receptors were sampled from a woman in her 40s with Graves' ophthalmopathy.

This clonotype was seen at least ten times. V gene TRBV6-5 combines with J gene TRBJ1-5; 7 nucleotides match TRBD1. Losses at the gene ends were 7 bases for V and 2 bases for J; bases not matched to a gene: 8. Germline assignment: CDR1 MNHEY and CDR2 SVGAGI. CDR3 size: 15 residues. CDR3 protein: CASNPGQGGNQPQHF. The CDR3 coding sequence is TGTGCCAGCAATCCGGGCCAGGGGGGCAATCAGCCCCAGCATTTT.

At least ten counts were recorded for this clonotype. The chain links TRBV28 to TRBJ2-7, with D maybe TRBD2 (5 bases). The CDR3 consists of 14 residues. Per germline, CDR1 MDHEN and CDR2 SYDVKM. Trimming took 1 base from V and 5 from J, leaving 12 bases between them. This chain's CDR3 is CASSLFAGQNEQYF. The CDR3 DNA is TGTGCCAGCAGTTTATTTGCGGGCCAGAACGAGCAGTACTTC.

In this sample, this clonotype turned up many times. This chain joins TRBV12-3 or TRBV12-4 and TRBJ1-5; D call uncertain. CDR3 length equals 15 residues. Trimming took off 1 base at V and 3 bases at J, with 10 bases between the two ends. The CDR3 is CASSLGARPNQPQHF. CDR3 coding DNA: TGTGCCAGCAGTTTAGGGGCTCGGCCCAATCAGCCCCAGCATTTT.

There are a few counts of this clonotype. The rearrangement links TRBV7-2 to TRBJ2-5, with a tentative D call TRBD2 (6 bases). This CDR3 region has 15 residues. Germline V CDR1 and CDR2: SGHTA, FQGNSA. Trimming took 5 bases from V and 3 from J, leaving 16 bases between them. The CDR3 sequence is CASSGTGVGKETQYF. The DNA for the CDR3 is TGTGCCAGCAGCGGGACTGGTGTGGGAAAAGAGACCCAGTACTTC.

This clonotype was seen at least ten times. The chain has TRBV9 and TRBJ2-2, with D hard to call. The CDR3 contains 16 residues. CDR1 and CDR2 (germline): SGDLS, YYNGEE. The germline V and J ends were trimmed by 3 bases and 2 bases, with 14 bases remaining between them. CDR3 nucleotides: TGTGCCAGCAGCGCGCTGGGTGGACGCAACACCGGGGAGCTGTTTTTT. As protein: CASSALGGRNTGELFF. Drawing the rest from reference TRBV9 and TRBJ2-2, the complete variable domain is DSGVTQTPKHLITATGQRVTLRCSPRSGDLSVYWYQQSLDQGLQFLIQYYNGEERAKGNILERFSAQQFPDLHSELNLSSLELGDSALYFCASSALGGRNTGELFFGEGSRLTVL.

In its sample, this clonotype was seen many times. The chain couples TRBV11-3 to TRBJ1-1; D ambiguous. Germline CDR1 is SGHNT and CDR2 is YENEEA. The CDR3 contains 15 residues. Trimming cost V 3 bases and J 2 bases, with 13 bases left between them. The CDR3 DNA sequence: TGTGCCAGCAGCTTCGATTATTGGGTCAACACTGAAGCTTTCTTT. Translation: CASSFDYWVNTEAFF.

The chain joins TRBV10-1 to TRBJ2-5; D is possibly TRBD1 (5 bases). This CDR3 has 15 amino acids. The V gene lost 0 bases and the J gene lost 4 bases, with 12 bases spanning the gap. Per germline, CDR1 WNHNN and CDR2 SYGVQD (reference sequence). The CDR3 DNA is TGCGCCAGCAGTGAGTCGATTGAGCAGGGAGAGACCCAGTACTTC. Protein: CASSESIEQGETQYF.

The table lists this clonotype with many counts. The CDR3 nucleotides are TGCGCCAGCAGCACGCAGGGGGCCTACGAGCAGTACTTC. This gives the protein CASSTQGAYEQYF. The chain carries TRBV5-1 and TRBJ2-7, with TRBD1 identical over 7 bases. Germline lookup yields CDR1 SGHRS and CDR2 YFSETQ. This CDR3 contains 13 residues. V shed 4 bases, J shed 2 bases, and the junction held 3 bases outside the gene matches.

This clonotype came up a few times. The chain recombines TRBV7-2 with TRBJ2-5; D possibly matches TRBD1 or TRBD2 (5 bases each). The germline V gene has CDR1 SGHTA and CDR2 FQGNSA. The V end lost 1 base, the J end lost 2 bases, and 11 bases lay between the germline ends. The CDR3 consists of 15 residues. CDR3 loop: CASSLGGAGQETQYF. The DNA for the CDR3 is TGTGCCAGCAGCTTAGGAGGGGCAGGGCAAGAGACCCAGTACTTC.

This clonotype was seen at least ten times. The chain employs TRBV2 and TRBJ2-2, with D perhaps matching TRBD1 (5 bases). V shed 6 bases and J shed 2 bases, with 10 bases lying between them. The CDR3 length is 14 residues. From germline, CDR1 is SNHLY and CDR2 FYNNEI. The CDR3 spells CASRDTRNTGELFF. CDR3 sequence (DNA): TGTGCCAGCAGGGACACAAGAAACACCGGGGAGCTGTTTTTT.

The chain joins TRBV29-1 to TRBJ1-2; D gene ambiguous. The V end was cut by 5 bases, the J end by 4 bases, with 14 bases between. CDR1 and CDR2 from the germline V gene are SQVTM and ANQGSEA. The CDR3 is 13 amino acids. In DNA form, the CDR3 reads TGCAGCGTTCAGGAAGGGAAAATCTATGGCTACACCTTC. Encoded protein: CSVQEGKIYGYTF.

The J gene is TRBJ2-7, the V gene TRBV6-2 or TRBV6-3; D gene ambiguous. Trimming stripped 5 bases from V and 3 bases from J, with 17 bases between. The CDR3 spans 15 residues. The germline V gene has CDR1 MNHEY and CDR2 SVGEGT. CDR3: CASSHGRTLNYEQYF. In DNA form, the CDR3 reads TGTGCCAGCAGTCATGGTCGGACGCTGAACTACGAGCAGTACTTC.

This clonotype was recorded many times. The rearrangement links TRBV7-9 to TRBJ2-5, with 11 positions matching TRBD2. CDR1 is SEHNR, CDR2 FQNEAQ, per germline (reference sequence). This CDR3 comprises 17 residues. J was trimmed by 2 bases and V by 1 base; bases with no gene match: 6. In DNA, the CDR3 is TGTGCCAGCAGCTTAGACCTAGCGGGGGGTCGACAAGAGACCCAGTACTTC. Translation gives CASSLDLAGGRQETQYF.

V gene TRBV6-2 or TRBV6-3 combines with J gene TRBJ2-7; the D gene is possibly TRBD1 (6 bases). Trimming removed 2 bases at V and 2 bases at J, with 13 bases between. From germline, CDR1 is MNHEY and CDR2 SVGEGT. CDR3 size: 15 residues. The CDR3 protein is CASSYAGVNTYEQYF. The CDR3 coding sequence is TGTGCCAGCAGTTACGCAGGGGTCAACACCTACGAGCAGTACTTC.

This clonotype was picked up many times. The CDR3 DNA follows: TGTGCCAGCAGTCCGGGACCTTCCTCACCCCTCCACTTT. Encoded protein: CASSPGPSSPLHF. The rearrangement uses TRBV27 and TRBJ1-6; the D gene is possibly TRBD1 (5 bases). The CDR3 has 13 residues. V gave up 5 bases and J gave up 10 bases, with 12 bases separating them. Germline loops: CDR1 MNHEY, CDR2 SMNVEV (reference sequence).

This clonotype was recorded at least ten times. The J gene is TRBJ2-7, the V gene TRBV29-1; 9 nucleotides agree with TRBD2. The junction had 7 bases not matched to a gene; V was cut back by 7 bases and J by 3 bases. The germline gives CDR1 SQVTM, CDR2 ANQGSEA. The CDR3 consists of 13 residues. The CDR3 spells CSAGGTSFYEQYF. CDR3 coding DNA: TGCAGCGCCGGGGGGACTAGCTTCTACGAGCAGTACTTC.

This clonotype came up many times. The chain joins TRBV14 to TRBJ2-7; possibly TRBD1 for D (5 bases). Germline V gene data show CDR1 as SGHDN and CDR2 as FVKESK. CDR3 length equals 11 residues. The germline V and J ends were trimmed by 8 bases and 4 bases, with 9 bases remaining between them. The CDR3 sequence is CASQGSYEQYF. DNA for the CDR3: TGTGCCAGCCAGGGATCTTACGAGCAGTACTTC.

This clonotype was detected ten times or more. The chain recombines TRBV2 with TRBJ1-5; 7 bases align to TRBD1. CDR3 length: 13 residues. Germline assignment: CDR1 SNHLY and CDR2 FYNNEI. V shed 10 bases, J shed 4 bases, and the junction held 7 bases outside the gene matches. The CDR3 DNA reads TGTGCCACGGGGGGGGACAGAAATCAGCCCCAGCATTTT. Translating it yields CATGGDRNQPQHF.

This clonotype has ten or more counts. A single base separates this from a much larger clone, so it may be a read error. The chain links TRBV7-2 to TRBJ1-1, with D unresolved. Germline lookup yields CDR1 SGHTA and CDR2 FQGNSA. The CDR3 runs to 13 residues. CDR3 residues: CAGSSGMNTEAFF. Here the CDR3 DNA reads TGTGCCGGCAGCTCGGGCATGAACACTGAAGCTTTCTTT.

V usage is TRBV28 and J usage is TRBJ1-2, with D unresolved. V was shortened by 6 bases and J by 3 bases, with 11 bases between the two germline ends. Germline V gene lookup returns CDR1 MDHEN and CDR2 SYDVKM. CDR3 length equals 13 residues. The chain's CDR3 is CASSLGYDYGYTF. The DNA of the CDR3 is TGTGCCAGCAGCCTAGGGTATGACTATGGCTACACCTTC.

This clonotype was counted ten times or more. The CDR3 DNA reads TGTGCCAGCAGCCTCTCGGACAGGGGCTCCTACGAGCAGTACTTC. It encodes CASSLSDRGSYEQYF. This sequence joins TRBV7-2 and TRBJ2-7, with TRBD1 matching 9 bases. The germline V gene has CDR1 SGHTA and CDR2 FQGNSA. V gave up 5 bases and J gave up 0 bases; unmatched junction bases: 5. There are 15 residues in the CDR3.

The chain uses TRBV7-8 and TRBJ1-1; D ambiguous. CDR3 size: 15 residues. The V gene's germline CDR1 is SGHVS and CDR2 FQNEAQ. V gave up 7 bases and J gave up 1 base, with 16 bases separating them. CDR3 DNA: TGTGCCAGCACCCGGGTTAAGGCCGCGAACACTGAAGCTTTCTTT. Translating gives CASTRVKAANTEAFF.

This clonotype was counted ten times or more. The chain employs TRBV3-1 and TRBJ1-2; 7 nucleotides match TRBD1. Germline V gene sequence: CDR1 LGHDT, CDR2 YNNKEL (reference sequence). V dropped 4 bases and J dropped 7; count of bases not matched to a gene: 6. The CDR3 covers 13 residues. The CDR3 loop reads CASSRQGVFGYTF. The CDR3 nucleotides read TGTGCCAGCAGCCGACAGGGCGTCTTTGGCTACACCTTC.

The chain recombines TRBV9 with TRBJ2-5; D ambiguous. The CDR3 is 13 amino acids. Germline CDR1 is SGDLS and CDR2 is YYNGEE. V lost 5 bases and J lost 7, with 15 bases in between. The CDR3 sequence is CASSVGGVGTQYF. CDR3 DNA: TGTGCCAGCAGTGTCGGTGGAGTAGGGACCCAGTACTTC.

This clonotype was seen many times. J is TRBJ2-4 and V is TRBV6-2 or TRBV6-3, with TRBD1 matching 10 bases. CDR1 and CDR2 (germline): MNHEY, SVGEGT. The V and J ends lost 6 bases and 8 bases, in that order; junction bases with no gene match: 10. The length of the CDR3 is 15 residues. The CDR3 loop is CASSPRDRGGDIQYF. The CDR3 region has the DNA TGTGCCAGCAGCCCTCGGGACAGGGGAGGAGACATTCAGTACTTC.

This chain uses TRBV27 with TRBJ1-2; no reliable D call. The CDR3 is 13 residues long. Trimming shortened V by 4 bases and J by 8 bases, and 14 bases separated the two germline ends. Germline CDR1 and CDR2: MNHEY and SMNVEV (reference sequence). CDR3 sequence: CASSSPGVIGYTF. DNA for the CDR3: TGTGCCAGCAGTTCCCCGGGAGTGATAGGCTACACCTTC.